The TCR beta chain under discussion was sequenced for a study of blood T cell repertoires in COVID-19. The CDR3 has 13 residues. Trimming cost V 0 bases and J 6 bases, with 9 bases left between them. In the original workflow: Nucleated cell number was recorded as an estimate derived from reference gene primer amplification. Clones were sequenced by immunoSEQ multiplex PCR, and TCRdb holds only the in-frame ones, with some missing. The V and J calls and the clone size are those of that table, but D and trimming were determined from the DNA. The sample yields about 44,000 clones, around four fifths seen once.

The TCR originated in a human donor in a cohort sampled during active COVID-19. V and J are TRBV12-3 or TRBV12-4 and TRBJ2-7, with D tentatively TRBD2 (6 bases). Source material: peripheral blood. The CDR3: CASSLAGGSEQYF. The CDR3 DNA reads as TGTGCCAGCAGTTTAGCGGGGGGTTCCGAGCAGTACTTC.